This T cell receptor beta chain came from a study of blood T cells in healthy people across ages. Study results and caveats: It was not known whether donors were CMV positive (a possible confounder of expanded clonotype changes). It was held that the diversity estimates obtained from one million T cells were underestimates.

Caucasian individuals from Russia who were healthy and aged roughly 6 to 95 acted as donors. Researchers report isolating at least 6.5 million PBMCs per sample. There are 17 residues in the CDR3. Per the germline V gene, CDR1 is LGHNA and CDR2 is YSLEER. V lost 2 bases and J lost 7, with 20 bases in between. To note about this clonotype: Its antigen is not identified.

Sample-barcoded 5' priming and a J-beta primer mix drove a second PCR of roughly 6 to 12 cycles. TCRdb itself ran the 5' RACE reads through MiXCR, one entry per CDR3 protein. The sample comprises 650,000 to 800,000 distinct CDR3 sequences, about 42% of which are singletons, and approximately 19% rests with the top ten. This clonotype originated in a man between 60 and 70 years old in good health. Material: blood. The V gene is TRBV4-3, the J gene TRBJ2-2; D possibly corresponds to TRBD1 (6 bases). DNA of the CDR3: TGCGCCAGCAGCCAAAGCCTACAGGGCCCCCTCGGCGGGGAGCTGTTTTTT. Its translation is CASSQSLQGPLGGELFF.